Below are 25 T cell receptor beta chains sequenced from a single sample in a study of cytotoxic CD8 clonotypes in ibrutinib-treated CLL. This table comes from immunoSEQ multiplex PCR, and its TCRdb copy is limited to in-frame clones, with some not included. The table shows about 130,000 clones, with roughly 80% occurring only once. The source material was PBMCs, sampled after 24 months of ibrutinib treatment. Every receptor here comes from a human donor with chronic lymphocytic leukemia.

The chain links TRBV25-1 to TRBJ1-1; unclear D gene. Trimming shortened V by 8 bases and J by 3 bases, and 13 bases separated the two germline ends. CDR3 length: 13 residues. Per germline, CDR1 MGHDK and CDR2 SYGVNS. This CDR3 is CASVQHPDTEAFF. In DNA form, the CDR3 reads TGTGCCAGCGTACAACATCCGGACACTGAAGCTTTCTTT. Based on the CDR3 plus reference TRBV25-1 and TRBJ1-1, the full variable domain is EADIYQTPRYLVIGTGKKITLECSQTMGHDKMYWYQQDPGMELHLIHYSYGVNSTEKGDLSSESTVSRIRTEHFPLTLESARPSHTSQYLCASVQHPDTEAFFGQGTRLTVV.

The rearrangement uses TRBV7-2 and TRBJ1-1; D is ambiguous. The germline V gene encodes CDR1 SGHTA and CDR2 FQGNSA. The ends were cut back, 3 bases at V and 1 base at J, with 6 bases in the middle. This CDR3 spans 13 amino acids. The CDR3 nucleotides are TGTGCCAGCAGCTTTCTAGAGAACACTGAAGCTTTCTTT. Residues: CASSFLENTEAFF.

A few counts support this clone. The chain joins TRBV2 to TRBJ1-2; D is unresolved. Germline values: CDR1 SNHLY, CDR2 FYNNEI. Trimming stripped 8 bases from V and 8 bases from J, with 12 bases between. The CDR3 spans 11 residues. The DNA of the CDR3 is TGTGCCAGCCAAAGACTGAGGGGCTACACCTTC. Its translation is CASQRLRGYTF.

The rearrangement uses TRBV9 and TRBJ1-1; D remains ambiguous. The V gene lost 4 bases and the J gene lost 5 bases, with 18 bases spanning the gap. Germline loops: CDR1 SGDLS, CDR2 YYNGEE. The CDR3 has 15 amino acids. Here the CDR3 DNA reads TGTGCCAGCAGCTCGACGTCCGGGTCGAGTACTGAAGCTTTCTTT. It encodes CASSSTSGSSTEAFF. Full variable domain (outside the CDR3, taken from reference TRBV9 and TRBJ1-1): DSGVTQTPKHLITATGQRVTLRCSPRSGDLSVYWYQQSLDQGLQFLIQYYNGEERAKGNILERFSAQQFPDLHSELNLSSLELGDSALYFCASSSTSGSSTEAFFGQGTRLTVV.

The chain links TRBV7-9 to TRBJ2-7, with TRBD1 matching over 8 bases. The germline V gene has CDR1 SEHNR and CDR2 FQNEAQ (reference sequence). The CDR3 has 15 residues. J was trimmed by 5 bases and V by 5 bases; bases with no gene match: 11. The CDR3 sequence: CASSPDRVQNNEQYF. The CDR3 DNA is TGTGCCAGCAGCCCGGACAGGGTTCAAAACAACGAGCAGTACTTC.

A remark on this clone: One end of the junction does not line up with germline, which may come from a read error. V gene TRBV29-1 combines with J gene TRBJ1-4; possibly TRBD1 for D (6 bases). Germline V lookup: CDR1 SQVTM, CDR2 ANQGSEA. CDR3 length: 13 residues. Here the CDR3 DNA reads TGCAGCGTTAGACGCCCTGGGACATCGGAATTCGTTTTT. It yields the protein CSVRRPGTSEFVF.

This clone was counted a single time. The chain links TRBV20-1 to TRBJ1-5; D gene unclear. This CDR3 has 11 residues. Trimming pared 3 bases from V and 6 bases from J, leaving 6 bases between. Germline CDR1 DFQATT, CDR2 SNEGSKA (reference sequence). The CDR3 reads CSARDGQPQHF. The CDR3 DNA sequence: TGCAGTGCTAGGGACGGTCAGCCCCAGCATTTT.

The chain uses TRBV30 and TRBJ2-2, with D perhaps assigned TRBD1 or TRBD2 (6 bases each). From germline, CDR1 is GTSNPN and CDR2 SVGIG (reference sequence). This CDR3 contains 15 residues. V shed 1 base and J shed 6 bases, with 15 bases lying between them. The CDR3 sequence: CAWSATVRGAGELFF. DNA for the CDR3: TGTGCCTGGAGTGCAACTGTTAGGGGGGCCGGGGAGCTGTTTTTT.

This chain links TRBV5-1 with TRBJ2-1; possibly TRBD2 for D (5 bases). The CDR3 has 16 residues. V gave up 7 bases and J gave up 6 bases, with 23 bases separating them. Germline V CDR1 and CDR2: SGHRS, YFSETQ. The CDR3: CASRSFFSGTVNEQFF. CDR3 bases: TGCGCCAGCCGCTCGTTTTTCAGCGGCACAGTCAATGAGCAGTTCTTC.

V and J are TRBV30 and TRBJ1-6; D gene ambiguous. Trimming left V 3 bases short and J 6 bases short, with 9 bases between. The length of the CDR3 is 13 residues. Germline V gene data show CDR1 as GTSNPN and CDR2 as SVGIG (reference sequence). The CDR3 spells CAWRSQPNSPLHF. The CDR3 bases are TGTGCCTGGAGGAGCCAGCCTAATTCACCCCTCCACTTT.

The genes are TRBV10-3 and TRBJ2-7; the D call may be TRBD1 or TRBD2 (5 bases each). The CDR3 length is 16 residues. CDR1 and CDR2 (germline): ENHRY, SYGVKD. V gave up 3 bases and J gave up 3 bases, with 18 bases separating them. The CDR3 reads CAISDPPGIGGYEQYF. In nucleotides, the CDR3 is TGTGCCATCAGTGACCCCCCAGGGATTGGAGGCTACGAGCAGTACTTC.

As for this clone: One end of the junction fails to match germline, which may point to a read error. The chain recombines TRBV9 with TRBJ1-2; D gene unclear. Per germline, CDR1 SGDLS and CDR2 YYNGEE. The CDR3 is 12 residues long. CDR3 sequence (DNA): TGTGCCAGCAGCGTAGCTTCGGTCGGGATTTTCTTC. Translation: CASSVASVGIFF.

The chain is built from TRBV19 and TRBJ1-4; D possibly corresponds to TRBD1 (6 bases). V was clipped by 6 bases and J by 0 bases, with 17 bases between them. Germline V lookup: CDR1 LNHDA, CDR2 SQIVND (reference sequence). The CDR3 loop spans 17 amino acids. CDR3 amino acids: CASSPDSASPTNEKLFF. In nucleotides, the CDR3 is TGTGCCAGTAGCCCGGACAGCGCCTCTCCAACTAATGAAAAACTGTTTTTT.

The V and J genes are TRBV18 and TRBJ1-1, with 9 bases fitting TRBD1. V gave up 0 bases and J gave up 5 bases; unmatched junction bases: 4. In germline, CDR1 is KGHSH, CDR2 LQKENI. This CDR3 region has 15 residues. The CDR3 DNA sequence: TGTGCCAGCTCACCACCGGGGGACAGGGCGACTGAAGCTTTCTTT. It yields the protein CASSPPGDRATEAFF.

The chain employs TRBV9 and TRBJ2-7, with 14 bases fitting TRBD2. The germline V gene encodes CDR1 SGDLS and CDR2 YYNGEE. This CDR3 spans 15 amino acids. V dropped 3 bases and J dropped 6; count of bases not matched to a gene: 5. The CDR3 region has the DNA TGTGCCAGCAGCGCCGTGACTAGCGGGGGGGGCGAGCAGTACTTC. Protein sequence: CASSAVTSGGGEQYF. Together with reference TRBV9 and TRBJ2-7, the CDR3 gives the full variable domain: DSGVTQTPKHLITATGQRVTLRCSPRSGDLSVYWYQQSLDQGLQFLIQYYNGEERAKGNILERFSAQQFPDLHSELNLSSLELGDSALYFCASSAVTSGGGEQYFGPGTRLTVT.

The chain employs TRBV30 and TRBJ2-7; TRBD1 agrees at 11 bases. The CDR3 has 14 amino acids. The trim removed 4 bases at V and 7 bases at J, leaving 9 bases unmatched. Per germline, CDR1 GTSNPN and CDR2 SVGIG (reference sequence). The CDR3, as DNA: TGTGCCTGGAATAAGGGACAGGGGGGCCGGGAGCAGTACTTC. It specifies CAWNKGQGGREQYF.

In nucleotides, the CDR3 is TGTGCCAGCACGGCCACGATCGGGTTTGGCAATCAGCCCCAGCATTTT. Protein sequence: CASTATIGFGNQPQHF. The chain is built from TRBV19 and TRBJ1-5; D is uncertain. The CDR3 sequence is 16 residues long. In germline, CDR1 is LNHDA, CDR2 SQIVND (reference sequence). Deletions cut 9 bases from V and 2 bases from J, with 20 bases between.

As concerns this clone: This same CDR3 is encoded by further DNA sequences in the sample. The chain couples TRBV6-5 to TRBJ1-3, with unresolved D. CDR3 length: 15 residues. With 0 bases removed from V and 0 bases from J, the gap between germline ends came to 6 bases. Per germline, CDR1 MNHEY and CDR2 SVGAGI. CDR3: CASSYSRSSGNTIYF. CDR3 in DNA: TGTGCCAGCAGTTACTCGAGGAGCTCTGGAAACACCATATATTTT.

The CDR3, as DNA: TGTGCCAGCAGCGTCGGGACGGTAATGAACACTGAAGCTTTCTTT. Its translation: CASSVGTVMNTEAFF. This sequence joins TRBV5-4 and TRBJ1-1; TRBD1 might be the D (5 bases). Germline V CDR1 and CDR2: SGHNT, YYREEE (reference sequence). Trimming pared 4 bases from V and 0 bases from J, leaving 13 bases between. CDR3 length equals 15 residues.

The chain combines TRBV29-1 with TRBJ2-7; the match to TRBD1 covers 8 bases. The length of the CDR3 is 14 residues. Germline values: CDR1 SQVTM, CDR2 ANQGSEA. The V segment lost 8 bases and the J segment 2 bases; nucleotides outside the gene matches: 11. Here the CDR3 reads CSTSDRGLTYEQYF. As DNA, the CDR3 is TGCAGCACATCAGACAGGGGTCTTACCTACGAGCAGTACTTC.

The CDR3 spells CATSRDVGAGQPQHF. The DNA of the CDR3 is TGTGCCACCAGCAGAGATGTGGGGGCCGGTCAGCCCCAGCATTTT. The chain joins TRBV15 to TRBJ1-5; TRBD1 might be the D (6 bases). The CDR3 covers 15 residues. Deletions cut 0 bases from V and 6 bases from J, with 12 bases between. CDR1 is LNHNV and CDR2 is YYDKDF in the germline V gene (reference sequence).

The chain couples TRBV7-9 to TRBJ2-7; 12 bases agree with TRBD2. From germline, CDR1 is SEHNR and CDR2 FQNEAQ (reference sequence). The CDR3 contains 16 residues. With 0 bases clipped from V and 4 bases from J, the junction kept 4 bases outside the gene matches. The CDR3 protein is CASSLARLAGEYEQYF. In DNA form, the CDR3 reads TGTGCCAGCAGCTTAGCCAGACTAGCGGGGGAATACGAGCAGTACTTC.

This clone was picked up a small number of times. The genes are TRBV6-5 and TRBJ2-3; D is undetermined. Germline CDR1 and CDR2: MNHEY and SVGAGI. This CDR3 comprises 15 residues. The ends were cut back, 1 base at V and 0 bases at J, with 8 bases in the middle. The CDR3 coding sequence is TGTGCCAGCAGTTACTATGCGGAGAGCACAGATACGCAGTATTTT. Translated: CASSYYAESTDTQYF.

The rearrangement joins TRBV2 to TRBJ2-1; D ambiguous. Germline CDR1 SNHLY, CDR2 FYNNEI. V dropped 3 bases and J dropped 4 bases, with 13 bases sitting between them. The CDR3 extends over 15 amino acids. The CDR3 region has the DNA TGTGCCAGCAGTGACGGTCTTCTGTCTTACAATGAGCAGTTCTTC. It specifies CASSDGLLSYNEQFF.

V and J are TRBV5-1 and TRBJ1-3; D ambiguous. Germline lookup yields CDR1 SGHRS and CDR2 YFSETQ. Trimming pared 0 bases from V and 0 bases from J, leaving 7 bases between. The CDR3 runs to 15 residues. This CDR3 is CASSLDTFSGNTIYF. The DNA of the CDR3 is TGCGCCAGCAGCTTGGATACATTCTCTGGAAACACCATATATTTT. Based on the CDR3 plus reference TRBV5-1 and TRBJ1-3, the full variable domain is KAGVTQTPRYLIKTRGQQVTLSCSPISGHRSVSWYQQTPGQGLQFLFEYFSETQRNKGNFPGRFSGRQFSNSRSEMNVSTLELGDSALYLCASSLDTFSGNTIYFGEGSWLTVV.